This T cell receptor (beta chain) was found in a study of T cell clonotyping in hematopoietic cell transplantation. Study details: Recipient samples before transplant were obtained post-cytoreduction.

Findings and limits, study-wide: After transplant, recipient diversity fell while pathologically expanded clonotypes grew through day 180.

This CDR3 has 17 amino acids. Germline loops: CDR1 ENHRY, CDR2 SYGVKD. Trimming took 5 bases from V and 5 from J, leaving 22 bases between them. Profiled with immunoSEQ multiplex PCR; TCRdb holds only in-frame clones, not every one. The table has fewer than 8,000 clones, roughly 97% seen once. Specified time point: recipient sample about 28 days before transplant, after cytoreduction. Recipient blood drawn about 28 days pretransplant and days 30, 100, 180 after. Points on this clone: Its target is unknown.

This chain uses TRBV10-3 with TRBJ1-5, with TRBD1 as a possible D gene (6 bases). The material sequenced was peripheral blood mononuclear cells, taken before stem cell transplant. The TCR sequence derives from a man aged 65 to 79 with acute myeloid leukemia. Some clones in this sample may be carry-over from other donors' samples. The CDR3 protein is CAISTGLDTPWDQPQHF. In DNA form, the CDR3 reads TGTGCCATCAGTACAGGGTTAGACACACCCTGGGATCAGCCCCAGCATTTT.